This TCR beta chain was captured by sequencing in a study of T cells after posttransplantation cyclophosphamide. General study findings and limits: Donor CD8+ memory clones often dominated recipient blood repertoires at later times. After PTCy, TRB diversity resembled that of CNI/methotrexate controls. Skin or GI-infiltrating T cells shared few TRB sequences with blood.

Generated by immunoSEQ multiplex PCR, the TCRdb table keeps only in-frame clones and is missing some. Observed in the sample are about 25,000 clones, none of them singletons. This clone was observed many times. Its antigen remains unidentified. The CDR3 totals 20 residues. V lost 0 bases, J lost 2 bases, and 15 bases stayed unmatched. The V gene's germline CDR1 is LNHDA and CDR2 SQIVND (reference sequence). This related bone marrow graft donor gave peripheral blood on the day of marrow donation. The sample was PBMCs. The chain links TRBV19 to TRBJ1-1; 10 positions match TRBD1. This clonotype was obtained from a woman in her forties or fifties in good health, CMV-negative, and a related stem cell transplant donor. In DNA, the CDR3 is TGTGCCAGTAGTATAGAGAGTCTTCTCCGGGACAGGGGTGATAACACTGAAGCTTTCTTT. It yields the protein CASSIESLLRDRGDNTEAFF.